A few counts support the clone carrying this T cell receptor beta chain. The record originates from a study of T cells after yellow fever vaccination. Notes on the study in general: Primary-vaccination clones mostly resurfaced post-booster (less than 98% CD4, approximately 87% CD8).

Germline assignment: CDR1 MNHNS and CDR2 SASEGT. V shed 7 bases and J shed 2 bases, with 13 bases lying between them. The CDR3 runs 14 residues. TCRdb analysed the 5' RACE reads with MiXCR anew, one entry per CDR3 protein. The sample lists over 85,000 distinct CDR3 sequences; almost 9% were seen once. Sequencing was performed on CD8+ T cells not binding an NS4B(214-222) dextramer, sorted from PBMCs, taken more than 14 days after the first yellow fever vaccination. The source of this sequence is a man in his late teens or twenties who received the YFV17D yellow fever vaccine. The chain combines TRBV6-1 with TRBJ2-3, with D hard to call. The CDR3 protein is CASNQGLLTDTQYF. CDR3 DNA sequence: TGTGCCAGCAACCAAGGGCTGCTCACAGATACGCAGTATTTT.